Each of the 31 T cell receptor beta chains below was sequenced from the same sample in a study of blood T cell repertoires in COVID-19. Profiled with immunoSEQ multiplex PCR; TCRdb holds only in-frame clones, not every one. The repertoire holds 75,000 to 95,000 clones, with 87% as singletons. Sequenced sample: peripheral blood. The receptors were gathered from a human donor in a cohort sampled during active COVID-19.

This chain uses TRBV6-5 with TRBJ1-4; D may be TRBD1 (6 bases). Germline CDR1 and CDR2: MNHEY and SVGAGI. This CDR3 has 15 residues. Deletions cut 4 bases from V and 8 bases from J, with 17 bases between. CDR3 in DNA: TGTGCCAGCAGTTCAAAGGGGGTTTTAAGCGAAAAACTGTTTTTT. Encoded protein: CASSSKGVLSEKLFF.

V usage is TRBV20-1 and J usage is TRBJ2-2, with D unresolved. CDR3 length: 15 residues. Germline CDR1 reads DFQATT; CDR2 reads SNEGSKA (reference sequence). The V gene lost 3 bases and the J gene lost 0 bases, with 11 bases spanning the gap. The CDR3 spells CSASKASANTGELFF. In DNA, the CDR3 is TGCAGTGCTAGTAAAGCGTCTGCGAACACCGGGGAGCTGTTTTTT.

The chain couples TRBV10-3 to TRBJ2-5; TRBD1 matches at 12 bases. With 3 bases clipped from V and 5 bases from J, the junction kept 10 bases outside the gene matches. The CDR3 spans 17 residues. Looked up from germline, CDR1 is ENHRY and CDR2 is SYGVKD. As DNA, the CDR3 is TGTGCCATCAGTGATTCTACCGGGACAGGGGGCATGGAGACCCAGTACTTC. Translating it yields CAISDSTGTGGMETQYF.

V and J are TRBV14 and TRBJ2-7; no clear D gene. The V gene lost 0 bases and the J gene lost 2 bases, with 11 bases spanning the gap. Germline CDR1 is SGHDN and CDR2 is FVKESK. CDR3 length: 15 amino acids. CDR3 nucleotides: TGTGCCAGCAGCCAAGATAGTGCACGTACCTACGAGCAGTACTTC. It translates to CASSQDSARTYEQYF. The full variable domain, with the rest looked up from reference TRBV14 and TRBJ2-7, is EAGVTQFPSHSVIEKGQTVTLRCDPISGHDNLYWYRRVMGKEIKFLLHFVKESKQDESGMPNNRFLAERTGGTYSTLKVQPAELEDSGVYFCASSQDSARTYEQYFGPGTRLTVT.

The gene calls are TRBV15 and TRBJ2-1; TRBD2 might be the D (6 bases). The ends were cut back, 0 bases at V and 0 bases at J, with 12 bases in the middle. The CDR3 extends over 17 amino acids. The V gene's germline CDR1 is LNHNV and CDR2 YYDKDF (reference sequence). The CDR3 region is CATSRDLLRDSYNEQFF. CDR3 in DNA: TGTGCCACCAGCAGAGATCTCTTGCGGGACTCCTACAATGAGCAGTTCTTC.

This clone was recorded only once. The chain employs TRBV5-4 and TRBJ2-1, with unresolved D. The ends were cut back, 4 bases at V and 0 bases at J, with 14 bases in the middle. The CDR3 loop spans 16 amino acids. Per the germline V gene, CDR1 is SGHNT and CDR2 is YYREEE (reference sequence). The CDR3, as DNA: TGTGCCAGCAGCCTCGTCAAAACCAGCTCCTACAATGAGCAGTTCTTC. It translates to CASSLVKTSSYNEQFF.

This rearrangement joins TRBV6-6 to TRBJ2-7, with 9 positions matching TRBD1. This CDR3 spans 15 amino acids. In germline, CDR1 is MNHNY, CDR2 SVGAGI (reference sequence). Losses at the gene ends were 0 bases for V and 1 base for J; bases not matched to a gene: 1. CDR3 residues: CASSYSGTGSYEQYF. The DNA of the CDR3 is TGTGCCAGCAGTTACTCCGGGACAGGGTCCTACGAGCAGTACTTC.

The rearrangement links TRBV6-4 to TRBJ2-1, with 9 positions matching TRBD2. This CDR3 has 15 amino acids. Losses at the gene ends were 0 bases for V and 3 bases for J; bases not matched to a gene: 0. Germline CDR1 reads MRHNA; CDR2 reads SNTAGT. The CDR3 spells CASSDSSGSYNEQFF. CDR3 in DNA: TGTGCCAGCAGTGACTCTAGCGGGAGCTACAATGAGCAGTTCTTC.

The chain combines TRBV28 with TRBJ2-3; possibly TRBD1 for D (6 bases). V was clipped by 5 bases and J by 7 bases, with 25 bases between them. The CDR3 has 17 amino acids. Germline V CDR1 and CDR2: MDHEN, SYDVKM. CDR3: CASSPTRSTGLRNTQYF. The CDR3, as DNA: TGTGCCAGCAGTCCAACACGCTCGACAGGTCTCAGAAATACGCAGTATTTT.

The chain uses TRBV3-1 (or the pseudogene TRBV3-2) and TRBJ1-2; D is perhaps TRBD1 (5 bases). The CDR3 has 13 residues. From germline, CDR1 is LGHDT and CDR2 YNNKEL (reference sequence). Trimming left V 6 bases short and J 2 bases short, with 10 bases between. DNA of the CDR3: TGTGCCAGCAGGTCGACAGCGAACTATGGCTACACCTTC. Its translation is CASRSTANYGYTF.

In its sample, this clone was seen a few times. This chain joins TRBV25-1 and TRBJ2-3, with D tentatively TRBD1 (5 bases). Germline CDR1 reads MGHDK; CDR2 reads SYGVNS. The CDR3 loop spans 15 amino acids. Trimming cost V 3 bases and J 0 bases, with 10 bases left between them. The CDR3 protein is CASSDDSSSTDTQYF. The CDR3 DNA is TGTGCCAGCAGTGATGACAGTTCTAGCACAGATACGCAGTATTTT.

The V and J genes are TRBV4-1 and TRBJ2-7; 8 bases map to TRBD2. The germline CDR1 and CDR2 sequences are MGHRA and YSYEKL. The CDR3 totals 16 residues. V shed 0 bases, J shed 2 bases, and the junction held 6 bases outside the gene matches. The CDR3 reads CASSQDRREGTYEQYF. The DNA for the CDR3 is TGCGCCAGCAGCCAAGATCGACGGGAGGGGACCTACGAGCAGTACTTC.

V and J are TRBV19 and TRBJ2-2; 14 bases are a match to TRBD2. The CDR3 loop spans 20 amino acids. Germline CDR1 is LNHDA and CDR2 is SQIVND (reference sequence). The V gene end was trimmed by 6 bases and the J gene end by 1 base; junction bases not matched to a gene: 13. The chain's CDR3 is CASRLIGTSGRGGNTGELFF. The CDR3 bases are TGTGCCAGTAGGCTTATCGGGACTAGCGGGAGAGGGGGGAACACCGGGGAGCTGTTTTTT. The whole variable domain, remainder taken from reference TRBV19 and TRBJ2-2, is DGGITQSPKYLFRKEGQNVTLSCEQNLNHDAMYWYRQDPGQGLRLIYYSQIVNDFQKGDIAEGYSVSREKKESFPLTVTSAQKNPTAFYLCASRLIGTSGRGGNTGELFFGEGSRLTVL.

DNA of the CDR3: TGTGCCAGCGTCACGACAGGGACTAATGAAAAACTGTTTTTT. It yields the protein CASVTTGTNEKLFF. This chain uses TRBV19 with TRBJ1-4; 7 bases are a match to TRBD1. In germline, CDR1 is LNHDA, CDR2 SQIVND (reference sequence). This CDR3 contains 14 residues. J gave up 2 bases and V 9 bases, and 6 bases lay outside the gene matches.

This clone was detected a few times. The rearrangement uses TRBV24-1 and TRBJ2-7, with TRBD1 matching 8 bases. From germline, CDR1 is KGHDR and CDR2 SFDVKD. The CDR3 runs 16 residues. V dropped 2 bases and J dropped 3; count of bases not matched to a gene: 8. The CDR3 nucleotides read TGTGCCACCAGTGATTCCAGGGGGCCAACCGTCTACGAGCAGTACTTC. This sequence encodes CATSDSRGPTVYEQYF.

The chain is built from TRBV28 and TRBJ2-7; 10 bases map to TRBD2. The CDR3 consists of 17 residues. Germline CDR1 reads MDHEN; CDR2 reads SYDVKM. V lost 2 bases to trimming and J lost 1 base; unmatched junction nucleotides: 8. CDR3 amino acids: CASSLRPSGSKSYEQYF. DNA for the CDR3: TGTGCCAGCAGTTTAAGACCTAGCGGGAGCAAGTCCTACGAGCAGTACTTC.

This chain links TRBV18 with TRBJ1-6, with 7 bases identical to TRBD1. CDR1 is KGHSH, CDR2 LQKENI, per germline. V was clipped by 6 bases and J by 5 bases; unmatched bases: 4. The CDR3 runs 14 residues. The CDR3 nucleotides read TGTGCCAGCTCGCGGGACAGTAATAATTCACCCCTCCACTTT. Translation gives CASSRDSNNSPLHF. Variable domain in full (rest from reference TRBV18 and TRBJ1-6): NAGVMQNPRHLVRRRGQEARLRCSPMKGHSHVYWYRQLPEEGLKFMVYLQKENIIDESGMPKERFSAEFPKEGPSILRIQQVVRGDSAAYFCASSRDSNNSPLHFGNGTRLTVT.

This clone was observed once. The V and J genes are TRBV5-4 and TRBJ1-2; 11 nucleotides line up with TRBD1. CDR3 length equals 16 residues. The V and J ends lost 9 bases and 6 bases, in that order; junction bases with no gene match: 16. Germline V CDR1 and CDR2: SGHNT, YYREEE (reference sequence). The CDR3 region is CATAPGTGGSFDGYTF. Here the CDR3 DNA reads TGTGCCACCGCGCCCGGGACAGGGGGTTCATTTGATGGCTACACCTTC.

V gene TRBV11-2 combines with J gene TRBJ1-5; D call uncertain. Per germline, CDR1 SGHAT and CDR2 FQNNGV. This CDR3 region has 14 residues. V was cut by 5 bases and J by 7 bases, with 15 bases left in between. CDR3 amino acids: CASSQNRGDQPQHF. CDR3 DNA: TGTGCCAGCAGCCAGAATCGGGGAGACCAGCCCCAGCATTTT.

The chain carries TRBV4-2 and TRBJ1-4; D is perhaps TRBD1 (5 bases). Trimming removed 0 bases at V and 8 bases at J, with 16 bases between. Looked up from germline, CDR1 is LGHNA and CDR2 is YNFKEQ. This CDR3 is 16 amino acids long. CDR3 DNA: TGTGCCAGCAGCCAAGAGGGTGGTCAGGGAAGCGAAAAACTGTTTTTT. Translating gives CASSQEGGQGSEKLFF.

The chain uses TRBV3-1 (or the pseudogene TRBV3-2) and TRBJ2-7; D is perhaps TRBD2 (6 bases). Deletions cut 1 base from V and 1 base from J, with 11 bases between. Looked up from germline, CDR1 is LGHDT and CDR2 is YNNKEL (reference sequence). The length of the CDR3 is 15 residues. The CDR3 region is CASSQGPRGSYEQYF. CDR3 DNA sequence: TGTGCCAGCAGCCAAGGCCCGCGGGGATCCTACGAGCAGTACTTC.

This rearrangement joins TRBV9 to TRBJ1-2; TRBD1 might be the D (6 bases). Germline assignment: CDR1 SGDLS and CDR2 YYNGEE. V was trimmed by 2 bases and J by 0 bases, leaving 8 bases between them. CDR3 length: 14 amino acids. CDR3 sequence reads: CASSVGQSNYGYTF. DNA for the CDR3: TGTGCCAGCAGCGTCGGACAGTCTAACTATGGCTACACCTTC.

The rearrangement uses TRBV30 and TRBJ1-2; 7 bases agree with TRBD1. The CDR3 covers 14 residues. The germline gives CDR1 GTSNPN, CDR2 SVGIG (reference sequence). V lost 4 bases to trimming and J lost 3 bases; unmatched junction nucleotides: 8. CDR3 sequence: CAWTRDSYYYGYTF. In DNA, the CDR3 is TGTGCCTGGACTAGGGACAGCTACTACTATGGCTACACCTTC.

V and J are TRBV7-9 and TRBJ1-1; 10 nucleotides agree with TRBD1. The germline V gene has CDR1 SEHNR and CDR2 FQNEAQ (reference sequence). V gave up 5 bases and J gave up 6 bases; unmatched junction bases: 6. This CDR3 spans 14 amino acids. The CDR3 DNA is TGTGCCAGCAGCCCCGGGACAGGGGCTTCTGAAGCTTTCTTT. Translation: CASSPGTGASEAFF.

This clone has only a few counts. The chain employs TRBV28 and TRBJ1-6, with TRBD1 as a possible D gene (6 bases). CDR1 MDHEN and CDR2 SYDVKM come from the germline V gene. Trimming removed 6 bases at V and 8 bases at J, with 17 bases between. The CDR3 runs 15 residues. The CDR3 nucleotides read TGTGCCAGCAGGGGGGACATTGTATCGGATTCACCCCTCCACTTT. Protein sequence: CASRGDIVSDSPLHF.

The V call is TRBV11-3, the J call TRBJ2-2; tentatively, D is TRBD1 (6 bases). The CDR3 contains 13 residues. Trimming took off 11 bases at V and 4 bases at J, with 14 bases between the two ends. Looked up from germline, CDR1 is SGHNT and CDR2 is YENEEA. CDR3 region: CACSWGPTGELFF. For the CDR3, the DNA is TGTGCCTGCTCGTGGGGGCCCACCGGGGAGCTGTTTTTT.

Note on this clone: The sample holds other DNA sequences that translate to the same CDR3. The genes are TRBV9 and TRBJ2-1; 9 positions match TRBD2. The CDR3 is 15 residues long. Trimming at V came to 3 bases and at J to 1 base, leaving 2 bases not matched to a gene. Germline assignment: CDR1 SGDLS and CDR2 YYNGEE. CDR3 coding DNA: TGTGCCAGCAGCGAGACTAGCGGTTCCTACAATGAGCAGTTCTTC. Its protein product is CASSETSGSYNEQFF. Drawing the rest from reference TRBV9 and TRBJ2-1, the complete variable domain is DSGVTQTPKHLITATGQRVTLRCSPRSGDLSVYWYQQSLDQGLQFLIQYYNGEERAKGNILERFSAQQFPDLHSELNLSSLELGDSALYFCASSETSGSYNEQFFGPGTRLTVL.

The chain is built from TRBV12-3 or TRBV12-4 and TRBJ2-3; the D is unclear. Trimming removed 7 bases at V and 0 bases at J, with 5 bases between. The CDR3 sequence is 12 residues long. The CDR3 sequence is CASKTSTDTQYF. The CDR3 nucleotides are TGTGCCAGCAAAACTAGCACAGATACGCAGTATTTT.

The V and J genes are TRBV14 and TRBJ2-5; perhaps TRBD2 as D (6 bases). Germline CDR1 reads SGHDN; CDR2 reads FVKESK. Trimming pared 6 bases from V and 5 bases from J, leaving 13 bases between. CDR3 length: 13 amino acids. The DNA of the CDR3 is TGTGCCAGCAGACCCTCGGGGGTCGAGACCCAGTACTTC. The encoded protein is CASRPSGVETQYF.

The genes are TRBV3-1 (or the pseudogene TRBV3-2) and TRBJ2-2, with 8 bases that match TRBD1. In germline, CDR1 is LGHDT, CDR2 YNNKEL (reference sequence). V gave up 4 bases and J gave up 0 bases; unmatched junction bases: 7. This CDR3 is built from 17 residues. CDR3 protein: CASSLVGQGANTGELFF. As DNA, the CDR3 is TGTGCCAGCAGCCTAGTTGGACAGGGCGCGAACACCGGGGAGCTGTTTTTT.

The rearrangement links TRBV19 to TRBJ2-1; 7 positions match TRBD1. V lost 3 bases, J lost 14 bases, and 10 bases stayed unmatched. Per the germline V gene, CDR1 is LNHDA and CDR2 is SQIVND (reference sequence). The CDR3 runs to 13 residues. CDR3: CASSMGDSPNKFF. CDR3 in DNA: TGTGCCAGTAGTATGGGGGACAGTCCCAATAAGTTCTTC.